This paragraph covers one T cell receptor beta chain sequence. Its antigen is unidentified. This sample stems from a study of shared clonotypes between healthy human individuals. Turning to the study itself: For every donor, three CD4 naive, three CD4 memory, two CD8 naive and one CD8 memory plates were used.

General study points: Relative to their counterparts shared across all four donors, non-shared clonotypes exhibited diminished generation probabilities. Naive subsets tended to show greater estimated richness than memory subsets.

Using immunoSEQ multiplex PCR, the repertoire was profiled, and TCRdb retains in-frame clones only, with some absent. Of about 2.1 million clones in the sample, 93% were seen once. Germline lookup yields CDR1 SGHVS and CDR2 FNYEAQ. With 4 bases clipped from V and 0 bases from J, the junction kept 6 bases outside the gene matches. The CDR3 has 15 residues. Naive CD8 isolation took CD45RO-negative cells positively selected for CCR7 and excluded terminally differentiated effector memory CD45RA+ cells. Specimen: naive CD8+ T cells from PBMCs. This clonotype was obtained from a young man in good health. Some clones in this sample may be carry-over from other donors' samples. V gene TRBV7-6 combines with J gene TRBJ2-7; 7 bases are a match to TRBD2. The CDR3 region is CASSSLSGVSYEQYF. As DNA, the CDR3 is TGTGCCAGCAGCTCCCTGAGCGGGGTCTCCTACGAGCAGTACTTC.